In its sample, the clone carrying this T cell receptor (beta chain) was seen a few times. What was amplified from RNA transcripts were TCR beta CDR3 regions. Initially, a first-round RT-PCR of the TCR CDR3 employed the HTBI primer set. TCRdb reprocessed the multiplex PCR reads via MiXCR and lists one record per CDR3 protein. Here the sample spans approximately 870,000 distinct CDR3 sequences, around 38% being singletons. This entry belongs to a study of T cells in Graves' hyperthyroidism and ophthalmopathy. The CDR3 is made up of 13 amino acids. The germline CDR1 and CDR2 sequences are DFQATT and SNEGSKA (reference sequence). Trimming removed 2 bases from V and 1 base from J, with 9 bases in between.

This TCR was recovered from a man younger than 35 with Graves' hyperthyroidism. This chain uses TRBV20-1 with TRBJ2-7, with no clear D. Sequenced: blood. Here the CDR3 reads CSARTGLSYEQYF. CDR3 nucleotides: TGCAGTGCTAGAACGGGCCTTTCCTACGAGCAGTACTTC.